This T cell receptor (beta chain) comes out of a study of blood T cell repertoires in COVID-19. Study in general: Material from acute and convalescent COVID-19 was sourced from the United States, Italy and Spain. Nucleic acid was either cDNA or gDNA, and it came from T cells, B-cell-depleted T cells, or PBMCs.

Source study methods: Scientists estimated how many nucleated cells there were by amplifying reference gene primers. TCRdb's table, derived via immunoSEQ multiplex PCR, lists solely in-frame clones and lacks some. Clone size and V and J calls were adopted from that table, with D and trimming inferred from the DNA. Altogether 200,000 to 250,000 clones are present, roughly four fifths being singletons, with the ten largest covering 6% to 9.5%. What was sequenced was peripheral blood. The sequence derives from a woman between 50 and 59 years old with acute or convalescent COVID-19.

CDR3 DNA: TGTGCCAGCAGTTACCTCAGGGTAGAAAATTCACCCCTCCACTTT. It encodes CASSYLRVENSPLHF. This chain joins TRBV6-5 and TRBJ1-6, with D perhaps matching TRBD1 (5 bases). V lost 2 bases, J lost 7 bases, and 12 bases lay in between. Per germline, CDR1 MNHEY and CDR2 SVGAGI. The CDR3 totals 15 residues.